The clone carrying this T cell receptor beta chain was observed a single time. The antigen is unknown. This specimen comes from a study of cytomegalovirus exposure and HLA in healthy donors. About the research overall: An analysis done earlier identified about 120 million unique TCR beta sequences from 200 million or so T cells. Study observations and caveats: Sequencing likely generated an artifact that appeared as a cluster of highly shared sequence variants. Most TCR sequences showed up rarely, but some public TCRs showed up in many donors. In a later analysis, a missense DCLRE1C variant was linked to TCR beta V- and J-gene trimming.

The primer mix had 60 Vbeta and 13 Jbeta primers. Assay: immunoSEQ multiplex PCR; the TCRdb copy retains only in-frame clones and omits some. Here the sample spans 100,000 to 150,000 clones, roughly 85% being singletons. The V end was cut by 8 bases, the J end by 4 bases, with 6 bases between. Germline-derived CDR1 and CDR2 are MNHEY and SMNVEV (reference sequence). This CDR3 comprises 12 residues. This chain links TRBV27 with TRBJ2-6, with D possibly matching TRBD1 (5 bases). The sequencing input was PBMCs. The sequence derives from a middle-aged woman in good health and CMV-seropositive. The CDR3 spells CASGAGANVLTF. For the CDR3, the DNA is TGTGCCAGCGGGGCAGGGGCCAACGTCCTGACTTTC.